This T cell receptor beta chain came from a study of blood T cell repertoires in COVID-19. Across the study: COVID-19 samples, acute and convalescent, were from the United States, Italy and Spain. T cells, B-cell-depleted T cells, or PBMCs supplied cDNA or gDNA.

In the original workflow: Counts of nucleated cells, estimated from reference gene primer amplification, were obtained. Sequencing used immunoSEQ multiplex PCR; TCRdb keeps in-frame clones, though not all of them. The DNA was the basis for D and trimming; V, J and clone size are from that table. The sample shows roughly 260,000 clones, about nine tenths of them seen only once. The CDR3 loop spans 17 amino acids. V dropped 4 bases and J dropped 5; count of bases not matched to a gene: 9. Germline CDR1 reads KGHSH; CDR2 reads LQKENI. The rearrangement joins TRBV18 to TRBJ2-5; 14 nucleotides align to TRBD2. This clonotype originated in a man aged 55-75 years who had recovered from COVID-19. The sequenced sample was peripheral blood. In nucleotides, the CDR3 is TGTGCCAGCTCACATCGGGCCGGGACTAGCGGGGGCGAGACCCAGTACTTC. It encodes CASSHRAGTSGGETQYF.